Sequencing of this T cell receptor beta chain was carried out in a study of long-term antiretroviral therapy in people with HIV. Across the study: Samples from the earliest time points predate the 2015 immediate-ART recommendation by about a decade. Whole-study findings and limits: ART-treated samples gained diversity yet remained below transplant donor controls. Unavailable data included ART adherence, viral resistance and therapy changes (switches in treatment). Whichever time point was examined, clones expanded before ART dominated the repertoire.

The authors ran the immunoSEQ assay, v3.0, at survey level. Repertoires were generated with immunoSEQ multiplex PCR, while TCRdb's copy carries only in-frame clones and drops some. Counted here are tens of thousands of clones, around 72% occurring once; the ten biggest clones make up roughly 8%. Worth noting for this clone: The antigen is undetermined.

The CDR3 has 14 amino acids. Trimming left V 6 bases short and J 4 bases short, with 15 bases between. Per the germline V gene, CDR1 is MGHDK and CDR2 is SYGVNS. The sequenced sample was unsorted PBMCs, obtained 3.1 years after starting antiretroviral therapy. The source is a woman aged 45-65 years with HIV. The chain joins TRBV25-1 to TRBJ1-1, with D tentatively TRBD1 (5 bases). The CDR3 region has the DNA TGTGCCAGCAGGGGGCCCGTGACAGCCACTGAAGCTTTCTTT. It specifies CASRGPVTATEAFF.